This T cell receptor (beta chain) originates from a study of blood T cell repertoires in COVID-19. Study details: There were acute and convalescent COVID-19 samples, and they came from the United States, Italy and Spain.

Germline-derived CDR1 and CDR2 are LNHDA and SQIVND (reference sequence). There are 13 residues in the CDR3. Trimming took 3 bases from V and 4 from J, leaving 6 bases between them. Produced via immunoSEQ multiplex PCR; TCRdb's table is partial and in-frame only. The sample holds nearly 25,000 clones, roughly four fifths seen once. This sequence was found in a woman in her seventies with COVID-19, enrolled during active disease. This chain uses TRBV19 with TRBJ1-4, with a possible D match to TRBD1 (5 bases). Sequenced: peripheral blood. The CDR3 DNA follows: TGTGCCAGTAGTATCCAGGGTAATGAAAAACTGTTTTTT. Protein sequence: CASSIQGNEKLFF.